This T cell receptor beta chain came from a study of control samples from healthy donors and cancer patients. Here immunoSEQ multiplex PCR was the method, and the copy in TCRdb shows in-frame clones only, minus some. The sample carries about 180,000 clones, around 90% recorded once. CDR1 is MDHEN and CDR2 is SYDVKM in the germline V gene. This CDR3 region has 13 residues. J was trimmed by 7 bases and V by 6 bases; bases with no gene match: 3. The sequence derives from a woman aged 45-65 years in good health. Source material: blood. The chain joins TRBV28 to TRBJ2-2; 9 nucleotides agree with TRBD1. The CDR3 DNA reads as TGTGCCAGCAGGACAGGGGGAAGCGGGGAGCTGTTTTTT. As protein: CASRTGGSGELFF.